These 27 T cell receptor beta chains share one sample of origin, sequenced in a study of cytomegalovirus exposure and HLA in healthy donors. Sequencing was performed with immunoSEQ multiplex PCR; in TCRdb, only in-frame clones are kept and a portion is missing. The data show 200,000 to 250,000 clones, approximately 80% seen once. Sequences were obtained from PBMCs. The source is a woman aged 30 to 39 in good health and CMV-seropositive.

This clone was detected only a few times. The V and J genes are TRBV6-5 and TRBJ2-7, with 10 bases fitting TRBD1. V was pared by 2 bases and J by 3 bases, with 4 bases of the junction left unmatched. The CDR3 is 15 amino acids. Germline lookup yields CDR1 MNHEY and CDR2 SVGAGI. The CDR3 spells CASSYKGTGDYEQYF. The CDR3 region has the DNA TGTGCCAGCAGTTACAAAGGGACAGGGGACTACGAGCAGTACTTC.

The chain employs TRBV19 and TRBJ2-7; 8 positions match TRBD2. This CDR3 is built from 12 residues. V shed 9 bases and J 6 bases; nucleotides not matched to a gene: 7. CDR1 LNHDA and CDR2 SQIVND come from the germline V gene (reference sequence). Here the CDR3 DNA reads TGTGCCAGCTCAGCCGGGGGGGGCGAGCAGTACTTC. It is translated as CASSAGGGEQYF. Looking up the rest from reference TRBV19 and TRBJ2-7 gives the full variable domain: DGGITQSPKYLFRKEGQNVTLSCEQNLNHDAMYWYRQDPGQGLRLIYYSQIVNDFQKGDIAEGYSVSREKKESFPLTVTSAQKNPTAFYLCASSAGGGEQYFGPGTRLTVT.

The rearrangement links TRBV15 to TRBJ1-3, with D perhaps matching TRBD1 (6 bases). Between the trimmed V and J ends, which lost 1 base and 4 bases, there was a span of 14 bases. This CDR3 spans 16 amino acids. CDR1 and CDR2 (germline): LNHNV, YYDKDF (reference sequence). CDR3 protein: CATSRGSRGSGNTIYF. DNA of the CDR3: TGTGCCACCAGCAGAGGAAGCAGGGGTTCGGGAAACACCATATATTTT. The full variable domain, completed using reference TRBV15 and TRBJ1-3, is DAMVIQNPRYQVTQFGKPVTLSCSQTLNHNVMYWYQQKSSQAPKLLFHYYDKDFNNEADTPDNFQSRRPNTSFCFLDIRSPGLGDTAMYLCATSRGSRGSGNTIYFGEGSWLTVV.

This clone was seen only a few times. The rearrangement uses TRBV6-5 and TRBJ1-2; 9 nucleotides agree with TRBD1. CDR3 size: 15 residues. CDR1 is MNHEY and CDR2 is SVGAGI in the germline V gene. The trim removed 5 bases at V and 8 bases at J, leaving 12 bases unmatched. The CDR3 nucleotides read TGTGCCAGCAGTGCCCCCGGACAGGGGAGGTGGGGCTACACCTTC. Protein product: CASSAPGQGRWGYTF.

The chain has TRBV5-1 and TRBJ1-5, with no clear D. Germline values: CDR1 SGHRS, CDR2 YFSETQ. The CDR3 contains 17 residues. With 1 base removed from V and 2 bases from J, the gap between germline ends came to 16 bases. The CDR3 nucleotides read TGCGCCAGCAGCTTGTATCCCCCCCAAAGAGGCAATCAGCCCCAGCATTTT. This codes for CASSLYPPQRGNQPQHF.

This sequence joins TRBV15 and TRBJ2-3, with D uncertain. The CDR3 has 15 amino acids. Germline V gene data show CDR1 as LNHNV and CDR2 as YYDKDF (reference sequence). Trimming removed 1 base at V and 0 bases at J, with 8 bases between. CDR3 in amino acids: CATSRVRHSTDTQYF. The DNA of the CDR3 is TGTGCCACCAGCAGAGTTCGGCATAGCACAGATACGCAGTATTTT.

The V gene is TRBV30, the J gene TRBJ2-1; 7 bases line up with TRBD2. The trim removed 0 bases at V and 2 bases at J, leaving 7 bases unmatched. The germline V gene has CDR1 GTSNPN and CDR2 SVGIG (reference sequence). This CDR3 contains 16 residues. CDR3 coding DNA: TGTGCCTGGAGTGTAGAGGGAGGGATACCCTACAATGAGCAGTTCTTC. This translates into CAWSVEGGIPYNEQFF.

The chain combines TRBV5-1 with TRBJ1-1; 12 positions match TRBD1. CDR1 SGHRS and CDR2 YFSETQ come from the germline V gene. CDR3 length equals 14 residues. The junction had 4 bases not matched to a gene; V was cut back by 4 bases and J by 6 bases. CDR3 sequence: CASSRGQGAAEAFF. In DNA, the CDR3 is TGCGCCAGCAGCCGGGGACAGGGGGCGGCTGAAGCTTTCTTT.

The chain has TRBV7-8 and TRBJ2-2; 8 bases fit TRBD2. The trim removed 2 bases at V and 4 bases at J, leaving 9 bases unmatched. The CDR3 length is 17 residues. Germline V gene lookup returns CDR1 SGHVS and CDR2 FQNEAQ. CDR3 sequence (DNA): TGTGCCAGCAGCTTATTGGGCGGGAGCGGGAGCACCGGGGAGCTGTTTTTT. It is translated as CASSLLGGSGSTGELFF. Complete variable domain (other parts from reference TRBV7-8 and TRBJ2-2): GAGVSQSPRYKVAKRGQDVALRCDPISGHVSLFWYQQALGQGPEFLTYFQNEAQLDKSGLPSDRFFAERPEGSVSTLKIQRTQQEDSAVYLCASSLLGGSGSTGELFFGEGSRLTVL.

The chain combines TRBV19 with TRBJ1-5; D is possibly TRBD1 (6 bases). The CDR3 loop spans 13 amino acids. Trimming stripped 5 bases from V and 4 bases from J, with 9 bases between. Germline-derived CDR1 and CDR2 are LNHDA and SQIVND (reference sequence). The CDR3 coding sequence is TGTGCCAGTAGTCCCACAGGGAATCAGCCCCAGCATTTT. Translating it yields CASSPTGNQPQHF.

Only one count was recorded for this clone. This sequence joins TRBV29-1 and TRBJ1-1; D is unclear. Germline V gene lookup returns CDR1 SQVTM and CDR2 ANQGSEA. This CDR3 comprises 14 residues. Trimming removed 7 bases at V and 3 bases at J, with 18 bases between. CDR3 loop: CSGVTDPPYTEAFF. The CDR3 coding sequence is TGCAGCGGTGTGACCGACCCCCCGTACACTGAAGCTTTCTTT.

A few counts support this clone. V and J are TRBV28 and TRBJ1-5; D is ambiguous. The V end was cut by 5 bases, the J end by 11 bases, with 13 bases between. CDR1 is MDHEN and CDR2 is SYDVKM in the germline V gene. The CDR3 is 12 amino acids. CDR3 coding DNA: TGTGCCAGCAGTCCCCCACGAGCGACCCAGCATTTT. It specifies CASSPPRATQHF. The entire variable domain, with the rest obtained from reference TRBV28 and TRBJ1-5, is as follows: DVKVTQSSRYLVKRTGEKVFLECVQDMDHENMFWYRQDPGLGLRLIYFSYDVKMKEKGDIPEGYSVSREKKERFSLILESASTNQTSMYLCASSPPRATQHFGDGTRLSIL.

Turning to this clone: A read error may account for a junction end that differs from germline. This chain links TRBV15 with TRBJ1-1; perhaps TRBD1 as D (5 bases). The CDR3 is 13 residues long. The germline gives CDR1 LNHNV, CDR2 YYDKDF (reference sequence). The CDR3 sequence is CATGRVGDTEAFF. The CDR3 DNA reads TGTGCCACCGGCAGGGTGGGAGACACTGAAGCTTTCTTT.

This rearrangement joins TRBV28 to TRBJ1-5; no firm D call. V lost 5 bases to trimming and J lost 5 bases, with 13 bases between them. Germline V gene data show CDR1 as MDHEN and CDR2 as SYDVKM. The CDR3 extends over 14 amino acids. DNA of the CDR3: TGTGCCAGCAGTCTCCCCCACGAGGATCAGCCCCAGCATTTT. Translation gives CASSLPHEDQPQHF.

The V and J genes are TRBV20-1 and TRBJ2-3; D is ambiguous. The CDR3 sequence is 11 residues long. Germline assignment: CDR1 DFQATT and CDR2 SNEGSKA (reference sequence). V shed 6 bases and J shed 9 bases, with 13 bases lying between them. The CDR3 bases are TGCAGTGCCCTCCTTCTTGGGACGCAGTATTTT. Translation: CSALLLGTQYF.

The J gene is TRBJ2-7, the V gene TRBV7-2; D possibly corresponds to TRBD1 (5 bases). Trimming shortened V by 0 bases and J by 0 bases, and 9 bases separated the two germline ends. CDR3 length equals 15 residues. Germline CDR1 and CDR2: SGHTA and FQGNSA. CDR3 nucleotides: TGTGCCAGCAGCTTAGCAGGGGCAAGCTCCTACGAGCAGTACTTC. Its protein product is CASSLAGASSYEQYF.

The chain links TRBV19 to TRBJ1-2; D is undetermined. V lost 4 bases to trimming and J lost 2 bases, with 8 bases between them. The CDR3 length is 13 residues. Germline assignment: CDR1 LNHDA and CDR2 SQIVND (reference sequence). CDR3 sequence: CASSRAGNYGYTF. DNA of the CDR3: TGTGCCAGTAGTAGAGCCGGGAACTATGGCTACACCTTC. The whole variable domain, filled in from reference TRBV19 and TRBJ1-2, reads DGGITQSPKYLFRKEGQNVTLSCEQNLNHDAMYWYRQDPGQGLRLIYYSQIVNDFQKGDIAEGYSVSREKKESFPLTVTSAQKNPTAFYLCASSRAGNYGYTFGSGTRLTVV.

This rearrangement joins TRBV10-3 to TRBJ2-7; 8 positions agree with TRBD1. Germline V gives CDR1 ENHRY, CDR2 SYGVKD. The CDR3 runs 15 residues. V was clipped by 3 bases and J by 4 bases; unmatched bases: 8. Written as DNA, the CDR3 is TGTGCCATCAGTGACGGGCAGGGGGCTGGGTACGAGCAGTACTTC. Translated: CAISDGQGAGYEQYF.

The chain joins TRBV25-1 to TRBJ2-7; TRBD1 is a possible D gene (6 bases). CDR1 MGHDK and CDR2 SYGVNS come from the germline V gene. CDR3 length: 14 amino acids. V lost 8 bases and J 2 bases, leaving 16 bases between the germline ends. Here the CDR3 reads CASARAGATYEQYF. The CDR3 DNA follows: TGTGCCAGCGCCCGGGCAGGGGCCACCTACGAGCAGTACTTC.

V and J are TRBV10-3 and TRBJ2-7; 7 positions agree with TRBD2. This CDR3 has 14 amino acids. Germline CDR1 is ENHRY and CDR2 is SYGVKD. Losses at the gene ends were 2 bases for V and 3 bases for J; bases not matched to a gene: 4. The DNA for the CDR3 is TGTGCCATCAGTGAGCCCGGCGGGAGCTACGAGCAGTACTTC. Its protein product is CAISEPGGSYEQYF.

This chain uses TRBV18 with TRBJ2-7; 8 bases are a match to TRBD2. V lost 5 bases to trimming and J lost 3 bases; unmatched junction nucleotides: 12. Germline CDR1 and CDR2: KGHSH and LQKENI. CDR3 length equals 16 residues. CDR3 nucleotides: TGTGCCAGCTCAAGGGGCCCTATAAGCGGGAGCTACGAGCAGTACTTC. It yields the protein CASSRGPISGSYEQYF.

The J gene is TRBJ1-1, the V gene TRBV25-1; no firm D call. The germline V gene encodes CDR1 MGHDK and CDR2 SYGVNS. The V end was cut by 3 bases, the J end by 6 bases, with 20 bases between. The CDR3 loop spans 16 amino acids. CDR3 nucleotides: TGTGCCAGCAGTGAGATTGGGATAGGACTGCGCGCTGAAGCTTTCTTT. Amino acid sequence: CASSEIGIGLRAEAFF. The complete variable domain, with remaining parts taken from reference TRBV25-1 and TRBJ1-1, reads EADIYQTPRYLVIGTGKKITLECSQTMGHDKMYWYQQDPGMELHLIHYSYGVNSTEKGDLSSESTVSRIRTEHFPLTLESARPSHTSQYLCASSEIGIGLRAEAFFGQGTRLTVV.

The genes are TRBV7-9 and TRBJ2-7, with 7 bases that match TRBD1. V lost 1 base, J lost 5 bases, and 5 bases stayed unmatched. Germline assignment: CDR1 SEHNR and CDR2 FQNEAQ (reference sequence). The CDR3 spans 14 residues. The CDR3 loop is CASSLVNRGDEQYF. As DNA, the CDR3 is TGTGCCAGCAGCTTAGTGAACAGGGGAGACGAGCAGTACTTC.

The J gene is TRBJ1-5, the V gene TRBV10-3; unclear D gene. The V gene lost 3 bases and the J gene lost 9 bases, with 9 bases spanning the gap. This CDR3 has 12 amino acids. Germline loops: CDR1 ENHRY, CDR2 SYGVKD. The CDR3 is CAISETPGPQHF. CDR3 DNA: TGTGCCATCAGTGAAACCCCGGGGCCCCAGCATTTT.

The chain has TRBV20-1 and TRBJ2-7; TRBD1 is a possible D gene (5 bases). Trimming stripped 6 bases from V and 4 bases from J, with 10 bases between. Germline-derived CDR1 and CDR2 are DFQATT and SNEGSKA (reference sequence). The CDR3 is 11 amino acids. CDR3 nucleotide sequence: TGCAGTGCGAAACAGGATTACGAGCAGTACTTC. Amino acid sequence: CSAKQDYEQYF.

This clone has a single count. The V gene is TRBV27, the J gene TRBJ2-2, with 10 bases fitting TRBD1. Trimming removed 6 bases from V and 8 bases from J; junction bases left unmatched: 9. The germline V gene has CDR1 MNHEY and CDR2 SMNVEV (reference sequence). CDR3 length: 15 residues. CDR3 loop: CASRSGTGASGELFF. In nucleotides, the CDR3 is TGTGCCAGCAGATCCGGGACAGGGGCGTCAGGGGAGCTGTTTTTT.

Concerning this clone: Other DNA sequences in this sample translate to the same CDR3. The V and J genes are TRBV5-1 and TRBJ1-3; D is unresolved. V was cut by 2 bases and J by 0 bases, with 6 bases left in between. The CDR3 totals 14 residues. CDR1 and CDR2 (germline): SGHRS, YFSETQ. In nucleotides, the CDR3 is TGCGCCAGCAGCTTAGGTAGCTCTGGAAACACCATATATTTT. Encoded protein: CASSLGSSGNTIYF.